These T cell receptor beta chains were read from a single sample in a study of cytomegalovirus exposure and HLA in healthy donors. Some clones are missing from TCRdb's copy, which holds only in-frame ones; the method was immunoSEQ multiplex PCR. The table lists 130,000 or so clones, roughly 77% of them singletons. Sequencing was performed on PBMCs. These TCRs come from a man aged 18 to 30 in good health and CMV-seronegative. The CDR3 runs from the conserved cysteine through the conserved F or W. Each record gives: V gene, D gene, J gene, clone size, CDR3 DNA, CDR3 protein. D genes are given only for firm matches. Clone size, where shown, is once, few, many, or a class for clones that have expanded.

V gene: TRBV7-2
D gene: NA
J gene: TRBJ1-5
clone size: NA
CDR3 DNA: TGTGCCAGCAGGGGAGGTTTAAATCAGCCCCAGCATTTT
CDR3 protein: CASRGGLNQPQHF

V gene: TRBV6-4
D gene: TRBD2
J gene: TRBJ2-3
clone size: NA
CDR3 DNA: TGTGCCAGCAGTTCTAGCGGGGGTTCCACAGATACGCAGTATTTT
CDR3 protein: CASSSSGGSTDTQYF

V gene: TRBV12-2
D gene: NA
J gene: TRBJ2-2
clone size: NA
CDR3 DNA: TGTGCAAGTCGCTCTCAATCGGCGGGGGGCCGGGGCGGGGAGCTGTTTTTT
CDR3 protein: CASRSQSAGGRGGELFF

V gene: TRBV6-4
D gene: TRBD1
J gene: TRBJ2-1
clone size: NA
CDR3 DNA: TGTGCCAGCAGTGACGGACAGGGGGGTTACAACGAGCAGTTCTTC
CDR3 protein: CASSDGQGGYNEQFF

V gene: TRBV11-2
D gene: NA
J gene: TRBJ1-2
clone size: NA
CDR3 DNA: TGTGCCAGCAGCCACCACAGGGCGATCAACTATGGCTACACCTTC
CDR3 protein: CASSHHRAINYGYTF

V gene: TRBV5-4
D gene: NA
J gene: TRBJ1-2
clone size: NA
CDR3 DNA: TGTGCCAGCAGCGGGATATCGGGATATGGCTACACCTTC
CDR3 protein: CASSGISGYGYTF

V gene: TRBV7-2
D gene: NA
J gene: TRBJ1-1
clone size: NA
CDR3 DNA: TGTGCCAGCAGCTTATCTATAGTGAACACTGAAGCTTTCTTT
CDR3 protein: CASSLSIVNTEAFF

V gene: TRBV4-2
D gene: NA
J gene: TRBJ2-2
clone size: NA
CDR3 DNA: TGTGCCAGCAGCCAAGAGGTGGGGGGGCTGGGCGGGGAGCTGTTTTTT
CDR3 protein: CASSQEVGGLGGELFF

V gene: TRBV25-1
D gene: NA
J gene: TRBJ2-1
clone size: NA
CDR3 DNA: TGTGCCAGCAGTGAAGAGGGAAACAATGAGCAGTTCTTC
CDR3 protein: CASSEEGNNEQFF

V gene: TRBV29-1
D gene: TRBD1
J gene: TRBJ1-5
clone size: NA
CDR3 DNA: TGCAGCGTTTCGACCGGGACAGGGGGCAAGAACAATCAGCCCCAGCATTTT
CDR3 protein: CSVSTGTGGKNNQPQHF

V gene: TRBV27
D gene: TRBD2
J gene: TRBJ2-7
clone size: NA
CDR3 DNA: TGTGCCAGCAGCCCGGGGGGTCCGTACGAGCAGTACTTC
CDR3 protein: CASSPGGPYEQYF

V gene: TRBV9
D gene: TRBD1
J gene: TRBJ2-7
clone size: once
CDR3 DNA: TGTGCCAGCAGCGGACAGGGCAATACCTACGAGCAGTACTTC
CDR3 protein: CASSGQGNTYEQYF

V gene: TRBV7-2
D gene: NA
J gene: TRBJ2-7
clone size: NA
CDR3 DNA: TGTGCCAGCAGCTTAGTGTCGGCGGGGAAAAAATACGAGCAGTACTTC
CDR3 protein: CASSLVSAGKKYEQYF

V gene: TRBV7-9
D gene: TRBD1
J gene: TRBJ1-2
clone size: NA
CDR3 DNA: TGTTCCAGCAGCTTAGGGGGCGCAGGTGGCTACACCTTC
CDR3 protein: CSSSLGGAGGYTF

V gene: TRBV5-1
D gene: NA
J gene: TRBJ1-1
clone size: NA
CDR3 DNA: TGCGCCAGCAGCTTGACGCTCAGCGCGAACACTGAAGCTTTCTTT
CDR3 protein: CASSLTLSANTEAFF

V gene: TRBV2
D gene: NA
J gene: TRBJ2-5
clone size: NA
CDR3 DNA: TGTGCTAGCAGGGCCGATCAAGAGACCCAGTACTTC
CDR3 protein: CASRADQETQYF

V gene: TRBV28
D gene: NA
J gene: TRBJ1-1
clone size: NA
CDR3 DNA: TGTGCCAGCAGCTCCCCCGAGGGGAGAGGGGGCACTGAAGCTTTCTTT
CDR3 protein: CASSSPEGRGGTEAFF

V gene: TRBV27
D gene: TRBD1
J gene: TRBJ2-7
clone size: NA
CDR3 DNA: TGTGCCAGCACCCCGGGACAGGGCTCATCCTACGAGCAGTACTTC
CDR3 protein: CASTPGQGSSYEQYF

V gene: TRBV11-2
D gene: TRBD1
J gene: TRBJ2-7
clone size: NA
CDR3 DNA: TGTGCCAGCAGCTTGTCGGACAGGGAGCAGTACTTC
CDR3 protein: CASSLSDREQYF

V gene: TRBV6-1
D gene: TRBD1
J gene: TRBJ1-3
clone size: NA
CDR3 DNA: TGTGCCAGCAGTGGACAGGGCGGCTCTGGAAACACCATATATTTT
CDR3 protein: CASSGQGGSGNTIYF

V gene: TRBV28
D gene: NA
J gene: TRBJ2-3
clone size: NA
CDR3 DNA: TGTGCCAGCAGTTCCTTAGCGGTGGGTGGGAGCACAGATACGCAGTATTTT
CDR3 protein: CASSSLAVGGSTDTQYF

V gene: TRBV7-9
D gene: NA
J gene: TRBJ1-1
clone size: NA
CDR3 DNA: TGTGCCGGACGAGGGTTGAACACTGAAGCTTTCTTT
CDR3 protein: CAGRGLNTEAFF

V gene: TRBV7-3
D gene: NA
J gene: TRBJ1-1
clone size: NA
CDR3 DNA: TGTGCCAGCAGTGGGCAGGGTCAGGCTGAAGCTTTCTTT
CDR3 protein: CASSGQGQAEAFF

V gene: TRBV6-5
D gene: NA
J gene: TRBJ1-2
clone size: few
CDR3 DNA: TGTGCCAGCAGTTACACCCACAGGGAATTAATTGGCTACACCTTC
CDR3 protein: CASSYTHRELIGYTF

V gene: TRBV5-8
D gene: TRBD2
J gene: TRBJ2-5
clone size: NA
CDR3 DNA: TGTGCCAGCAGCTTGTTTAGCGGGCTGGAGACCCAGTACTTC
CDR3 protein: CASSLFSGLETQYF

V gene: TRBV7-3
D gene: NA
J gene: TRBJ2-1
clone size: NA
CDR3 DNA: TGTGCCAGCAGCCCAACAGGGCAGGGTGAGCAGTTCTTC
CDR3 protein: CASSPTGQGEQFF

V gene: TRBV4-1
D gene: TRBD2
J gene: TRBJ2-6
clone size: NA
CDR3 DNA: TGCGCCAGCAGCCATGGACGGGGAGGGGTCTCTGGGGCCAACGTCCTGACTTTC
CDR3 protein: CASSHGRGGVSGANVLTF

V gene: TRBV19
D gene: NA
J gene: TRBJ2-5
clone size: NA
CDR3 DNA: TGTGCCAGTAGCGAACAGGCGTACCAAGAGACCCAGTACTTC
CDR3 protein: CASSEQAYQETQYF

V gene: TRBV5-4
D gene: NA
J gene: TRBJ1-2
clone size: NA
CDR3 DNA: TGTGCCAGCAGCTCACGCCGGGAGTCGCCTAACTATGGCTACACCTTC
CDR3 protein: CASSSRRESPNYGYTF

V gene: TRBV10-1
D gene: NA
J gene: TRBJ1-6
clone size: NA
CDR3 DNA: TGCGCCAGCATGCTTAGCTATAATTCACCCCTCCACTTT
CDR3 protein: CASMLSYNSPLHF

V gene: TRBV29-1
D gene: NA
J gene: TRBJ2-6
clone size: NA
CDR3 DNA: TGCAGCGTTGAAGATGTGACACCCTCTGGGGCCAACGTCCTGACTTTC
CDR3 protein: CSVEDVTPSGANVLTF

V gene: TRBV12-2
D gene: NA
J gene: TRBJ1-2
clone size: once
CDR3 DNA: TGTGCAAGTCGCTTAGTTCCGGGACAGTGGTGGGGGCTCTATGGCTACACCTTC
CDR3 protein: CASRLVPGQWWGLYGYTF

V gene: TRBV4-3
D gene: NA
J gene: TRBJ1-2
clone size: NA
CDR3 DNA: TGCGCCAGCAGCCCCGGTTACCCGGGAGAGGGTAGTGGCTACACCTTC
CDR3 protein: CASSPGYPGEGSGYTF

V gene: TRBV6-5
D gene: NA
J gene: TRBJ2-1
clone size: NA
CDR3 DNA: TGTGCCAGCAGGTTCCAACAGAACTCCTACAATGAGCAGTTCTTC
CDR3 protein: CASRFQQNSYNEQFF

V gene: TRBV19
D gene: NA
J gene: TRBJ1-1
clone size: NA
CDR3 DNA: TGTGCCAGTAGTATAGCAGGTGCGAACACTGAAGCTTTCTTT
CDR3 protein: CASSIAGANTEAFF

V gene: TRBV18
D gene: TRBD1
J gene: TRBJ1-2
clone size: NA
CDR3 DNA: TGTGCCAGCTCACCTCTAGACAGGGGTAATGGCTACACCTTC
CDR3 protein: CASSPLDRGNGYTF

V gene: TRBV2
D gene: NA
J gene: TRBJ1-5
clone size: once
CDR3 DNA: TGTGCCACCTCAAAGGACACCATTGGCAATCAGCCCCAGCATTTT
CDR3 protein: CATSKDTIGNQPQHF

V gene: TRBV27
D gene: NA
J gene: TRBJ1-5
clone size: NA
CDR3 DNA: TGTGCCAGCGGACCCTGGAAGGGGCTTAATCAGCCCCAGCATTTT
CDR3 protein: CASGPWKGLNQPQHF

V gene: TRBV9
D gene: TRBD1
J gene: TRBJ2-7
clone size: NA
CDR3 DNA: TGTGCCAGCAGCCCGGGACAGGGTCCCTACGAGCAGTACTTC
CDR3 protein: CASSPGQGPYEQYF

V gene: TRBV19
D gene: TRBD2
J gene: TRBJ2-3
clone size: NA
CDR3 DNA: TGTGCCAGTGGGGATCTAGCGGGGGGCGATACGCAGTATTTT
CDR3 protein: CASGDLAGGDTQYF

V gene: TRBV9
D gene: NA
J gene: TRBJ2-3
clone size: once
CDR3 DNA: TGTGCCAGCAGCGTTACAGGAACCTCCACAGATACGCAGTATTTT
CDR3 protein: CASSVTGTSTDTQYF